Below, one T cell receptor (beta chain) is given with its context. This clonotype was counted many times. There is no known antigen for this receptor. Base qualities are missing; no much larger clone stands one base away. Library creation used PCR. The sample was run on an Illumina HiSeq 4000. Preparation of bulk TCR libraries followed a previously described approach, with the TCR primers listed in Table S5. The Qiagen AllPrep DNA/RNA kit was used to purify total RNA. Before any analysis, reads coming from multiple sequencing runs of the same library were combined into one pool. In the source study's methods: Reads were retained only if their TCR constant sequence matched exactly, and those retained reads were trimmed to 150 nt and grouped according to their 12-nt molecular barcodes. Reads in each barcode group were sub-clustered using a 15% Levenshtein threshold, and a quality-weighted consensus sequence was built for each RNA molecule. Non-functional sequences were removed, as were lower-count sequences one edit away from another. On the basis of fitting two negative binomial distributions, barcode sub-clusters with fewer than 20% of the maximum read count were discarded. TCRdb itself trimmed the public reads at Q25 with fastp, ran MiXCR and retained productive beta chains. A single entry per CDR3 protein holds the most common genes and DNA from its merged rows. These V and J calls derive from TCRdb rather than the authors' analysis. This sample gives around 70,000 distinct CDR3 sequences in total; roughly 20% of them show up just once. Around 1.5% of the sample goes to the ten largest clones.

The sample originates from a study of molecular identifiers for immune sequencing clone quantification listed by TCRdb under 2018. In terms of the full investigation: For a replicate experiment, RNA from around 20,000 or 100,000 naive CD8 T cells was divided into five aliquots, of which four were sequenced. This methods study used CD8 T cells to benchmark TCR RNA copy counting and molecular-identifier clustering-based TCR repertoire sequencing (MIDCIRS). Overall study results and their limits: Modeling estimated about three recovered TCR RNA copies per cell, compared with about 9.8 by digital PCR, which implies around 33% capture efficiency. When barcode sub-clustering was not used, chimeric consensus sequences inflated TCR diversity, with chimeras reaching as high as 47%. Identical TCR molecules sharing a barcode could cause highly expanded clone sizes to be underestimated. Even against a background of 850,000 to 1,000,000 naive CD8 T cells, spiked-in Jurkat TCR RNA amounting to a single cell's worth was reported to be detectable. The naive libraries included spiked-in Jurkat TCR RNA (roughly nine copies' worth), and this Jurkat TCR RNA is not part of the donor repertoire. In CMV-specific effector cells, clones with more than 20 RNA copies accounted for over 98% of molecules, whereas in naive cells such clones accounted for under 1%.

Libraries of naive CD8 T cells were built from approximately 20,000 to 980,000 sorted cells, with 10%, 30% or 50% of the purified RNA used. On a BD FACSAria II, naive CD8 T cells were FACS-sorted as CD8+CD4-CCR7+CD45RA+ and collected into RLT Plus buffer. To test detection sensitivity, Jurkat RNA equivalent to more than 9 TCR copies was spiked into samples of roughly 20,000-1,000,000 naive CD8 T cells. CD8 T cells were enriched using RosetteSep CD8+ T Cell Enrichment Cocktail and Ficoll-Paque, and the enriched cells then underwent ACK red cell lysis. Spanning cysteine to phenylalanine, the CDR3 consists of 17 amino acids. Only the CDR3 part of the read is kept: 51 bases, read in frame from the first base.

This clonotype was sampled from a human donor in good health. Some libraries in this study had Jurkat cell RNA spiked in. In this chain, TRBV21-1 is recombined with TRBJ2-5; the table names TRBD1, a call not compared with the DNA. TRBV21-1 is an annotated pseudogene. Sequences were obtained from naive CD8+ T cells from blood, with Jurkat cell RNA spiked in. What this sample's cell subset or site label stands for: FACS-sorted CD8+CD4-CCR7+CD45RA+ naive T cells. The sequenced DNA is TGTGCCAGCAGCAAAATCGGCCCGGGAGTGAATTGGGAGACCCAGTACTTC. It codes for CASSKIGPGVNWETQYF.